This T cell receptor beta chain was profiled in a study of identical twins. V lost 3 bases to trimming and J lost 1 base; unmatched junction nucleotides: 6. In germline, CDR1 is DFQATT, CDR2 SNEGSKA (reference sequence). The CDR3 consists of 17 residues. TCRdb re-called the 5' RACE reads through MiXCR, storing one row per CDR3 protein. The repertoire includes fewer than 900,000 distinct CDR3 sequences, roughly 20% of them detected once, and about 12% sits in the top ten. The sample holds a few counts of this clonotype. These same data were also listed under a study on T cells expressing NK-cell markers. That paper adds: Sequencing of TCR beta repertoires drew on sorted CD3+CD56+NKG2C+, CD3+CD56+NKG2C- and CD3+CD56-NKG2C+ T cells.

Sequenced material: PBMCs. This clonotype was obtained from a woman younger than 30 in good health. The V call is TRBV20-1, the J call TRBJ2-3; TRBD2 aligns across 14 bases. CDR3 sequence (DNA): TGCAGTGCTAGGGGGAGACTAGCGGGAGGGCGCACAGATACGCAGTATTTT. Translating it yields CSARGRLAGGRTDTQYF.